These 18 T cell receptor beta chains came from one sample sequenced in a study of CD8 T cells in ankylosing spondylitis (dated by TCRdb to 2016 to 2017). The receptor library was made with 5' RACE. Reads for this sample came from an Illumina HiSeq 2500. In TCRdb, the public reads were trimmed at Q25 with fastp and aligned with MiXCR, with productive beta chains retained. Rows are unified per CDR3 protein, each entry keeping the most common DNA and genes. The sample data list 120,000 or so distinct CDR3 sequences, and roughly 13% of these were observed just once. Around 3% of the sample goes to the ten largest clones. Sequences were obtained from blood, either unsorted or a sorted T cell fraction (not recorded which). The receptor set was obtained from a female donor with ankylosing spondylitis or in good health (not recorded which).

In its sample, this clonotype was seen a few times. V usage is TRBV2 and J usage is TRBJ2-7, with D maybe TRBD1 (6 bases). This CDR3 contains 12 residues. Trimming took 8 bases from V and 0 from J, leaving 8 bases between them. CDR1 is SNHLY, CDR2 FYNNEI, per germline. The CDR3 DNA is TGTGCCAGCCGGGACAACTCCTACGAGCAGTACTTC. Protein sequence: CASRDNSYEQYF.

This chain uses TRBV6-1 with TRBJ2-6; 9 nucleotides agree with TRBD2. CDR1 is MNHNS and CDR2 is SASEGT in the germline V gene. CDR3 length equals 15 residues. J lost 3 bases, V lost 4 bases, and 1 base had no gene match. In DNA, the CDR3 is TGTGCCAGCAGTGGACTAGCGGATGGGGCCAACGTCCTGACTTTC. It is translated as CASSGLADGANVLTF.

The gene calls are TRBV27 and TRBJ2-5; D gene ambiguous. The CDR3 consists of 18 residues. Germline lookup yields CDR1 MNHEY and CDR2 SMNVEV (reference sequence). V lost 8 bases to trimming and J lost 1 base, with 26 bases between them. DNA of the CDR3: TGTGCCAGCCTCGCGACGGGTTCTCGCACTAAAAGCCAAGAGACCCAGTACTTC. Encoded protein: CASLATGSRTKSQETQYF.

This clonotype was counted at least ten times. The genes are TRBV12-3 or TRBV12-4 and TRBJ2-7; D remains ambiguous. The CDR3 length is 13 residues. Deletions cut 3 bases from V and 3 bases from J, with 9 bases between. The CDR3: CASSFNLNYEQYF. CDR3 in DNA: TGTGCCAGCAGTTTTAACCTAAACTACGAGCAGTACTTC.

The CDR3 spells CATQGDMNTEAFF. The CDR3 region has the DNA TGTGCCACACAGGGGGACATGAACACTGAAGCTTTCTTT. This rearrangement joins TRBV6-1 to TRBJ1-1, with 8 bases lining up with TRBD1. CDR1 is MNHNS and CDR2 is SASEGT in the germline V gene. V shed 10 bases and J 0 bases; nucleotides not matched to a gene: 4. The CDR3 is 13 amino acids.

The chain carries TRBV5-1 and TRBJ2-3, with 11 bases matching TRBD2. The CDR3 totals 17 residues. Per germline, CDR1 SGHRS and CDR2 YFSETQ. The V and J ends lost 3 bases and 2 bases, in that order; junction bases with no gene match: 8. This chain's CDR3 is CASSSTVAGGATDTQYF. In DNA, the CDR3 is TGCGCCAGCAGCTCTACCGTAGCGGGGGGGGCCACAGATACGCAGTATTTT.

This clonotype was recorded at least ten times. The chain links TRBV10-3 to TRBJ2-3; 9 bases are a match to TRBD2. The CDR3 runs to 14 residues. Germline V gives CDR1 ENHRY, CDR2 SYGVKD. With V trimmed by 11 bases and J by 4 bases, 10 bases remained unmatched. CDR3 in DNA: TGTGCCTCCTGCCCTAGCGGGGATGCAGATACGCAGTATTTT. This gives the protein CASCPSGDADTQYF.

This clonotype was counted between two and nine times. V and J are TRBV10-1 and TRBJ2-7; D not certain. The CDR3 contains 12 residues. V was pared by 5 bases and J by 3 bases, with 8 bases between. Germline V gene data show CDR1 as WNHNN and CDR2 as SYGVQD (reference sequence). The DNA of the CDR3 is TGCGCCAGCAGTAACAACGTCTACGAGCAGTACTTC. This gives the protein CASSNNVYEQYF.

The chain uses TRBV18 and TRBJ1-2; D not resolved. The ends were cut back, 0 bases at V and 2 bases at J, with 10 bases in the middle. CDR3 length: 15 amino acids. Germline V gene data show CDR1 as KGHSH and CDR2 as LQKENI. The chain's CDR3 is CASSPPSLQNYGYTF. The DNA of the CDR3 is TGTGCCAGCTCACCACCGAGTCTTCAGAACTATGGCTACACCTTC. Full variable domain (remainder filled in from reference TRBV18 and TRBJ1-2): NAGVMQNPRHLVRRRGQEARLRCSPMKGHSHVYWYRQLPEEGLKFMVYLQKENIIDESGMPKERFSAEFPKEGPSILRIQQVVRGDSAAYFCASSPPSLQNYGYTFGSGTRLTVV.

This clonotype was seen repeatedly, ten times or more. The gene calls are TRBV5-5 and TRBJ2-5; no reliable D call. V gave up 0 bases and J gave up 4 bases, with 7 bases separating them. The CDR3 is 13 residues long. The germline gives CDR1 SGHKS, CDR2 YYEKEE (reference sequence). The CDR3 region has the DNA TGTGCCAGCAGCTTGGGACCGTTAGAGACCCAGTACTTC. Its translation: CASSLGPLETQYF.

This clonotype was recorded a few times. The chain links TRBV5-1 to TRBJ1-2; tentatively, D is TRBD1 (5 bases). V was clipped by 0 bases and J by 0 bases, with 9 bases between them. Germline lookup yields CDR1 SGHRS and CDR2 YFSETQ. The CDR3 covers 15 residues. CDR3 residues: CASSLVGGTNYGYTF. The CDR3 bases are TGCGCCAGCAGCTTGGTTGGGGGAACTAACTATGGCTACACCTTC.

The chain recombines TRBV9 with TRBJ1-1; TRBD1 might be the D (5 bases). This CDR3 region has 13 residues. Trimming shortened V by 3 bases and J by 4 bases, and 10 bases separated the two germline ends. CDR1 and CDR2 (germline): SGDLS, YYNGEE. The chain's CDR3 is CASSAGTFTEAFF. The CDR3 nucleotides are TGTGCCAGCAGCGCAGGGACCTTCACTGAAGCTTTCTTT.

This clonotype was recorded a few times. The chain joins TRBV28 to TRBJ1-1, with D unclear. The V gene lost 5 bases and the J gene lost 4 bases, with 14 bases spanning the gap. Germline CDR1 is MDHEN and CDR2 is SYDVKM. This CDR3 region has 14 residues. This CDR3 reads CASSPGGWATEAFF. CDR3 nucleotide sequence: TGTGCCAGCAGTCCGGGAGGGTGGGCCACTGAAGCTTTCTTT.

As regards this clonotype: A much larger clone lies a single base off, so this may be a read error. V and J are TRBV12-3 or TRBV12-4 and TRBJ1-1, with D possibly being TRBD1 (5 bases). The CDR3 is made up of 14 amino acids. The V gene lost 5 bases and the J gene lost 4 bases, with 14 bases spanning the gap. This chain's CDR3 is CASSPTVSSTEAFF. For the CDR3, the DNA is TGTGCCAGCAGTCCGACAGTTTCGAGCACTGAAGCTTTCTTT.

Ten or more counts support this clonotype. Written as DNA, the CDR3 is TGTGCCAGCAGATATAGGGACAGGGGTAGATACGAGCAGTACTTC. It specifies CASRYRDRGRYEQYF. The gene calls are TRBV6-5 and TRBJ2-7; the match to TRBD1 covers 10 bases. The V segment lost 6 bases and the J segment 4 bases; nucleotides outside the gene matches: 9. Per the germline V gene, CDR1 is MNHEY and CDR2 is SVGAGI. The CDR3 is 15 amino acids.

This clonotype has a count of ten or more. The V call is TRBV29-1, the J call TRBJ2-7, with D perhaps matching TRBD1 or TRBD2 (5 bases each). Germline V gene sequence: CDR1 SQVTM, CDR2 ANQGSEA. This CDR3 comprises 10 residues. Trimming shortened V by 7 bases and J by 5 bases, and 9 bases separated the two germline ends. CDR3 DNA sequence: TGCAGCGCAGGGACCCACGAGCAGTACTTC. This sequence encodes CSAGTHEQYF.

This clonotype was observed at least ten times. The V call is TRBV10-3, the J call TRBJ1-6, with D possibly being TRBD1 (5 bases). The V end lost 11 bases, the J end lost 5 bases, and 13 bases lay between the germline ends. The CDR3 is 13 amino acids. CDR1 is ENHRY, CDR2 SYGVKD, per germline. CDR3 DNA sequence: TGTGCCTCACGGGTACAGGATAATTCACCCCTCCACTTT. This sequence encodes CASRVQDNSPLHF.

This clonotype was counted ten times or more. The CDR3 nucleotides are TGTGCCAGCAGTTCTGGGCTAGCGGGGGGCCCCGATGAGCAGTTCTTC. This encodes CASSSGLAGGPDEQFF. This chain connects TRBV12-3 or TRBV12-4 to TRBJ2-1, with 11 positions matching TRBD2. This CDR3 is built from 16 residues. The V segment lost 4 bases and the J segment 8 bases; nucleotides outside the gene matches: 10.